The sequence of this T cell receptor beta chain was determined in a study of T cell responses to AZD1222 COVID-19 vaccine (dated by TCRdb to the early 2020s). With respect to the entire study: A total of around 240 trial participants underwent TCR sequencing, of whom 200 to 220 had received two doses of AZD1222 and 26 had received two doses of the MenACWY control vaccine. Enrollment into the trials was organized by age into subgroups of 18-55, 56-69 and 70-plus years, and those subgroups contained approximately 160, 26 and 62 TCR-sequenced participants, respectively.

To note about this clone: Its cognate antigen has yet to be identified. Base qualities are not recorded, but no much larger clone differs from it by a single base.

The CDR3 regions of human TCRbeta chains were subjected to immunosequencing. Per the source publication's procedure: Repertoire TCRs were matched against a reference library of SARS-CoV-2-specific TCRs generated with the MIRA antigen-specificity platform. Breadth was defined as the fraction of unique TCRs that were SARS-CoV-2-associated, and depth was defined as the fraction of total T cells that were SARS-CoV-2-associated. Using the MIRA data, every spike-specific TCR was mapped to the spike region that the TCR reacted to and assigned to either a CD4 or a CD8 class. Log10-transformed breadth and depth values were compared by one-way ANOVA with Sidak's multiple comparisons tests. The table comes from immuneACCESS by way of TCRdb, which keeps in-frame sequences with V and J called. Part of the clones is missing from these tables; in studies checked, under half for an unresolved V gene and the rest for unknown reasons. V, J and clone size reflect that table, while D and trimming were determined from the DNA. For this sample the table gives about 120,000 clones, of which approximately 83% were detected only once. Clones ranked in the top ten supply roughly 3.7% of the sample.

What the study reported, not specific to this receptor: Most participants were white British and females outnumbered males, and the authors suggested that clonal diversity may have been underestimated. After two AZD1222 doses, spike-specific TCR breadth and depth were significantly higher than at day 0 and than in MenACWY recipients. The 56-69-year group was small, and its depth increase did not reach significance, likely because of low power. Conclusions about previously exposed vaccinees are limited because only six or seven AZD1222 recipients were SARS-CoV-2 seropositive at baseline. Because no day 14 peak-response samples were available, repertoires were characterized only after the peak T cell response. Nearly half of unique spike-specific TCRs reportedly recognized epitopes outside regions mutated in the B.1.351 and B.1.1.7 variants. The vaccine-associated CD4 TCRs covered the entire spike protein, and the dominant responses fell in regions 160-218 and 743-854.

Including cysteine and phenylalanine, the CDR3 has 15 amino acids. Just the 45-base CDR3 DNA is kept, in frame starting at base 1. CDR1 LGHDT and CDR2 YNNKEL are derived from the germline V gene (reference sequence). Cut back by 4 bases and 4 bases, the V and J ends lie 16 bases apart. The time point label on this specimen signifies: baseline before first vaccination. The intended sense of this specimen's treatment or condition label: meningococcal conjugate vaccine given as trial control. The vaccinee samples were drawn from two UK trials, COV001 and COV002, one of which was a single-blind randomized controlled phase 2/3 trial testing AZD1222 (ChAdOx1 nCoV-19) in healthy adults. For TCRbeta chain sequencing, PBMC samples from trial participants were taken at day 0 and at day 28 after the second dose.

The rearrangement joined TRBV3-1 (or the pseudogene TRBV3-2) to TRBJ2-5; the D gene lacks a confident call. The sample here was peripheral blood, taken on day 0 of MenACWY control vaccination. The clonotype comes from an adult in good health. The DNA reads TGTGCCAGCAGCCTCCCTGGAAGTGGCCCAGAGACCCAGTACTTC. It encodes CASSLPGSGPETQYF.